This TCR beta chain was sequenced for a study of cytomegalovirus exposure and HLA in healthy donors. Germline values: CDR1 SGHTA, CDR2 FQGNSA. CDR3 size: 16 residues. Trimming removed 4 bases from V and 4 bases from J; junction bases left unmatched: 7. A multiplex PCR was run with 60 Vbeta primers and 13 Jbeta primers. Some clones are missing from TCRdb's copy, which holds only in-frame ones; the method was immunoSEQ multiplex PCR. The sample holds about 170,000 clones, approximately 80% seen once. The specimen was PBMCs. The TCR was taken from a male donor in good health and CMV-seronegative. This chain connects TRBV7-2 to TRBJ1-2; 12 positions match TRBD1. As DNA, the CDR3 is TGTGCCAGCAGCTCCGGGGACAGGGGGCTGGGCTATGGCTACACCTTC. Residues: CASSSGDRGLGYGYTF.